The T cell receptor beta chain described here comes from a study of CD8 T cells in ankylosing spondylitis. Study results and limitations: According to the report, clones linked to the disease were significantly enriched in matched synovial fluid samples taken from ankylosing spondylitis patients. What seemed typical of ankylosing spondylitis blood was a TCR beta motif built from eight highly homologous variants.

The table lists this clonotype with many counts. Its target is not known. The CDR3 is 14 residues long. V was clipped by 4 bases and J by 4 bases; unmatched bases: 7. Looked up from germline, CDR1 is DFQATT and CDR2 is SNEGSKA (reference sequence). With molecular barcodes, quantitative 5'-RACE was used to make the TCR beta libraries. TCRdb itself ran the 5' RACE reads through MiXCR, one entry per CDR3 protein. This table holds under 250,000 distinct CDR3 sequences, roughly 6.6% found once. The source material was blood, either unsorted or a sorted T cell fraction (not recorded which). The sequence derives from a male donor with ankylosing spondylitis. The V call is TRBV20-1, the J call TRBJ2-1; 7 nucleotides agree with TRBD1. CDR3 amino acids: CSANRGGDYNEQFF. The CDR3 coding sequence is TGCAGTGCTAACAGGGGCGGTGATTACAATGAGCAGTTCTTC.